One and the same sample provided the 9 T cell receptor beta chains below, sequenced in a study of blood T cell repertoires in COVID-19. Generated by immunoSEQ multiplex PCR, the TCRdb table keeps only in-frame clones and is missing some. The sample carries 250,000 to 300,000 clones, 70% to 90% recorded once. The sequenced sample was PBMCs or T cells enriched from blood (not recorded which). These receptors were obtained from a woman in her forties or fifties who had recovered from COVID-19.

This chain joins TRBV3-1 (or the pseudogene TRBV3-2) and TRBJ2-3, with TRBD2 identical over 9 bases. Germline V gene data show CDR1 as LGHDT and CDR2 as YNNKEL (reference sequence). The CDR3 covers 14 residues. Losses at the gene ends were 3 bases for V and 4 bases for J; bases not matched to a gene: 2. CDR3 sequence (DNA): TGTGCCAGCAGCCATAGCGGGAGCCCAGATACGCAGTATTTT. It translates to CASSHSGSPDTQYF.

This chain connects TRBV15 to TRBJ2-1; a possible D gene is TRBD2 (5 bases). Trimming left V 6 bases short and J 5 bases short, with 14 bases between. This CDR3 contains 14 residues. The germline CDR1 and CDR2 sequences are LNHNV and YYDKDF (reference sequence). The CDR3, as DNA: TGTGCCACCAGTACGGGGTCTTGGGACAATGAGCAGTTCTTC. Protein sequence: CATSTGSWDNEQFF. The full variable domain, with the rest looked up from reference TRBV15 and TRBJ2-1, is DAMVIQNPRYQVTQFGKPVTLSCSQTLNHNVMYWYQQKSSQAPKLLFHYYDKDFNNEADTPDNFQSRRPNTSFCFLDIRSPGLGDTAMYLCATSTGSWDNEQFFGPGTRLTVL.

This clone was counted only a few times. The chain combines TRBV2 with TRBJ1-2; D gene uncertain. Germline CDR1 is SNHLY and CDR2 is FYNNEI. Trimming took 4 bases from V and 4 from J, leaving 10 bases between them. The CDR3 contains 13 residues. This chain's CDR3 is CASSGLELYGYTF. The CDR3 nucleotides read TGTGCCAGCAGTGGATTAGAGCTCTATGGCTACACCTTC.

The chain employs TRBV23-1 and TRBJ2-7; D perhaps matches TRBD2 (5 bases). TRBV23-1 is marked as an open reading frame, function uncertain. This CDR3 is built from 16 residues. Trimming removed 4 bases at V and 2 bases at J, with 18 bases between. The DNA of the CDR3 is TGCGCCAGCAGTCGGGGTGAGGGAACCCCAACCTACGAGCAGTACTTC. Encoded protein: CASSRGEGTPTYEQYF.

The CDR3 DNA sequence: TGTGCCAGCAGTTTAACAGGGGGGACCTACGAGCAGTACTTC. Its translation is CASSLTGGTYEQYF. The chain links TRBV28 to TRBJ2-7, with TRBD1 identical over 8 bases. CDR3 length equals 14 residues. V shed 2 bases, J shed 2 bases, and the junction held 2 bases outside the gene matches. CDR1 is MDHEN and CDR2 is SYDVKM in the germline V gene.

This sequence joins TRBV19 and TRBJ2-7; 7 nucleotides match TRBD1. Trimming at V came to 5 bases and at J to 2 bases, leaving 15 bases not matched to a gene. Germline assignment: CDR1 LNHDA and CDR2 SQIVND (reference sequence). The CDR3 sequence is 17 residues long. The CDR3 DNA follows: TGTGCCAGTAGTGCCCGAACCGGGACAGCGGACGCCTACGAGCAGTACTTC. This codes for CASSARTGTADAYEQYF.

The sample holds a few counts of this clone. The chain links TRBV18 to TRBJ1-1; D not certain. V gave up 1 base and J gave up 3 bases, with 12 bases separating them. Germline assignment: CDR1 KGHSH and CDR2 LQKENI. The CDR3 spans 15 residues. DNA for the CDR3: TGTGCCAGCTCACCACAGGGAGGAGGAGACACTGAAGCTTTCTTT. This sequence encodes CASSPQGGGDTEAFF.

The chain links TRBV7-9 to TRBJ2-5; D ambiguous. Germline CDR1 is SEHNR and CDR2 is FQNEAQ (reference sequence). This CDR3 contains 12 residues. The V gene lost 1 base and the J gene lost 7 bases, with 7 bases spanning the gap. In nucleotides, the CDR3 is TGTGCCAGCAGCTTAGGATCCGGGACCCAGTACTTC. This encodes CASSLGSGTQYF. Together with reference TRBV7-9 and TRBJ2-5, the CDR3 gives the full variable domain: DTGVSQNPRHKITKRGQNVTFRCDPISEHNRLYWYRQTLGQGPEFLTYFQNEAQLEKSRLLSDRFSAERPKGSFSTLEIQRTEQGDSAMYLCASSLGSGTQYFGPGTRLLVL.

The rearrangement uses TRBV2 and TRBJ1-1; the match to TRBD1 covers 8 bases. The CDR3 totals 14 residues. Germline loops: CDR1 SNHLY, CDR2 FYNNEI. V trimming: 7 bases; J trimming: 1 base; junction bases outside the gene matches: 5. Here the CDR3 DNA reads TGTGCCAGCACCCCGCAGGGGGCGAACACTGAAGCTTTCTTT. This sequence encodes CASTPQGANTEAFF. Full variable domain (rest looked up from reference TRBV2 and TRBJ1-1): EPEVTQTPSHQVTQMGQEVILRCVPISNHLYFYWYRQILGQKVEFLVSFYNNEISEKSEIFDDQFSVERPDGSNFTLKIRSTKLEDSAMYFCASTPQGANTEAFFGQGTRLTVV.